The count of the clone carrying this T cell receptor beta chain is one. Its antigen is unidentified. Clones were sequenced by immunoSEQ multiplex PCR, and TCRdb holds only the in-frame ones, with some missing. Of about 36,000 clones listed, approximately 69% are singletons. This entry comes from a study of early stage breast cancer tumors. Findings of the study overall: Blood repertoires resembled normal breast more than tumor.

V was cut by 4 bases and J by 0 bases, with 12 bases left in between. Germline-derived CDR1 and CDR2 are SGDLS and YYNGEE. This CDR3 contains 15 residues. The chain combines TRBV9 with TRBJ2-3, with TRBD2 as a possible D gene (6 bases). The sequenced material came from blood. This receptor was obtained from a person aged 55 to 75 with breast cancer. CDR3 coding DNA: TGTGCCAGCAGCTACCGGAGGGTTAGCACAGATACGCAGTATTTT. Translating gives CASSYRRVSTDTQYF.